This TCR beta chain comes out of a study of cytotoxic CD8 clonotypes in ibrutinib-treated CLL. Turning to the study itself: Partial responders about 25, complete 2; approximately 12 progressed and about 15 stayed in remission by median roughly 73 months.

As concerns this clone: The target antigen is unknown.

Study-wide results and caveats: Clonality grew at ibrutinib response; at progression, it decreased back toward baseline. The study found baseline clonality above age-matched healthy donors, tracking circulating CD8+ T-cell counts.

Sequenced by immunoSEQ multiplex PCR; TCRdb stores in-frame clones only, minus some. The sample records around 52,000 clones, around 60% being singletons. The V end was cut by 6 bases, the J end by 8 bases, with 10 bases between. The CDR3 covers 11 residues. CDR1 and CDR2 (germline): DFQATT, SNEGSKA (reference sequence). The source is a human donor with chronic lymphocytic leukemia. The rearrangement links TRBV20-1 to TRBJ2-2; D unresolved. This material consisted of PBMCs, taken after 24 months of ibrutinib treatment. The CDR3 DNA sequence: TGCAGTGCCCTGTACGGAGGGGAGCTGTTTTTT. Translated: CSALYGGELFF.